This TCR beta chain was captured by sequencing in a study of a mutant IDH1 vaccine in newly diagnosed glioma. The study's findings and limits: Vaccine-induced immune responses occurred in roughly 93% of patients.

Time point: week 47, end of study. Topical imiquimod accompanied each vaccine dose, which consisted of 300 ug of mutant IDH1 20-mer peptide. With regard to this clone: Its matching antigen is unknown.

Sequencing was performed with immunoSEQ multiplex PCR; in TCRdb, only in-frame clones are kept and a portion is missing. The table has roughly 35,000 clones, 60% to 75% seen once. Germline CDR1 reads SGHRS; CDR2 reads YFSETQ. The CDR3 covers 13 residues. After removal of 4 bases from V and 7 bases from J, the junction contained 5 bases not matched to a gene. The receptor's source is a man in his forties or fifties with glioma. This sequence joins TRBV5-1 and TRBJ1-5, with 7 bases that match TRBD1. This specimen was PBMCs, taken from a glioma patient whose treatment included an IDH1 peptide vaccine. The CDR3 region is CASSLGQEQPQHF. In DNA, the CDR3 is TGCGCCAGCAGCCTCGGACAGGAGCAGCCCCAGCATTTT. Together with reference TRBV5-1 and TRBJ1-5, the CDR3 gives the full variable domain: KAGVTQTPRYLIKTRGQQVTLSCSPISGHRSVSWYQQTPGQGLQFLFEYFSETQRNKGNFPGRFSGRQFSNSRSEMNVSTLELGDSALYLCASSLGQEQPQHFGDGTRLSIL.